This T cell receptor (beta chain) is drawn from a study of beta chain features in type 1 diabetes (dated 2018 in TCRdb). As for the study more broadly: Mean age, gender distribution, total cell number and subset yield were not different between patients and healthy donors. Regulatory and stem cell-like memory subsets were isolated from only 8 patients and about eight healthy donors, whereas naive and central memory subsets came from all 28 donors. In the study, recently diagnosed type 1 diabetes patients and matched healthy donors were compared on the TCRB repertoires of their sorted circulating CD4+ T cell subsets. Across all samples, approximately 98,000,000 sorted cells were examined, and cell number per subset correlated strongly with RNA yield.

A remark on this clone: Its antigen is unknown. The sample holds no much larger clone one base away, and base qualities are not on file.

The entire isolated RNA was reverse transcribed using the High Capacity cDNA Reverse Transcription Kit, and thus expressed TCRB transcripts were sequenced. Deep immunoSEQ sequencing was performed on naive, central memory and regulatory T cell samples, with an average of around 3.5 million total reads per sample. Sorted cells were lysed in RLT buffer and RNA was extracted with DNase-treated RNeasy Micro or Mini kits, depending on cell number. To prevent cross-contamination, each cell subset was processed individually, whereas patient and healthy donor samples were processed jointly. The immunoSEQ multiplex PCR was used to amplify TCRB sequences from cDNA, generating 87-bp fragments that spanned the CDR3 region. The amplicons were sequenced using the Illumina HiSeq platform. The original methods were these. Synthetic template baselines were used to correct PCR bias computationally, reads within Hamming distance 2 were collapsed, and singletons that could not be merged were discarded. Reads were aligned against IMGT to assign V, D and J genes, CDR3 length and insertions or deletions at six rearrangement sites. Within each subset, clonotype counts were normalized to sorted cell number, and only after that were true diversity and Gini coefficients computed with the tcR R package. The overlap coefficient, calculated on TCRB nucleotide sequences, was used to measure repertoire sharing. As a proxy for the pre-selection repertoire, out-of-frame TCRB sequences from naive cells were analyzed. Here the immuneACCESS table is served through TCRdb, limited to in-frame sequences with V and J called. Missing clones are a known gap in these copies; in checked studies unresolved V genes cover under half, and the rest lacks a known reason. D and trimming were read from the DNA, whereas the V and J calls and clone size are those reported in that table. This sample lists 600,000 or so clones; around an eighth were detected once. 0.03% to 0.04% of the sample belongs to the ten largest clones.

Each donor gave one peripheral blood draw, about 110 mL on average, collected into heparinised tubes. A BD FACSAria II and a panel including CD45RO, CCR7, CD25, CD127, CD95 and CD27 were used to sort naive, central memory, regulatory and stem cell-like memory CD4+ T cells. All sorted populations exceeded 95% purity. PBMCs were separated immediately by Lymphoprep density gradient centrifugation and were stained directly, without being cultured. To minimize batch effects, samples were stained and sorted in pairs, one healthy donor with one patient per experiment. V was cut back by 5 bases and J by 1 base, leaving a gap of 14 bases between them. From the cysteine up to the phenylalanine, the CDR3 has a length of 15 residues. Only the CDR3 part of the read is kept: 45 bases, read in frame from the first base. CDR1 is given as SGHTA and CDR2 as FQGNSA, both from the germline V gene. What the research found in general, with its limitations: Patients with type 1 diabetes made fewer insertions and deleted more nucleotides at VDJ recombination sites, implying thymic rearrangement abnormalities. Because cDNA rather than genomic DNA was sequenced, highly expressing activated cells could have been over-represented, although no difference in activation and CD3 levels was found between groups. Only small numbers of individuals were included in the HLA sub-analyses, which left unresolved whether HLA type had any influence on TCRB rearrangement. In all four CD4+ subsets, TCRB CDR3 length was moderately but significantly shorter in type 1 diabetes patients. PCR may preferentially amplify shorter templates, but because patient and control samples were amplified and corrected together, any resulting skew would affect both groups equally. The naive, central memory and regulatory TCRB repertoires appeared to resemble one another more closely among patients than among healthy donors.

This clonotype was obtained from a man younger than 35 with type 1 diabetes. Input material: naive CD4+ T cells from blood. In light of the paper, this sample's cell subset or site label describes: true naive CD4+ T cells. The V and J segments used are TRBV7-2 and TRBJ1-1; too little of a D gene remains to name it. The DNA sequence is TGTGCCAGCAGCCGATCGATGGGTGCGAACACTGAAGCTTTCTTT. This sequence encodes CASSRSMGANTEAFF.